The following is a TCR beta chain sequence with its context. Assay: immunoSEQ multiplex PCR; the TCRdb copy retains only in-frame clones and omits some. The sample yields a few hundred thousand clones, about 90% seen once. These data come from a study of cytomegalovirus exposure and HLA in healthy donors. The germline gives CDR1 MGHDK, CDR2 SYGVNS. V was shortened by 2 bases and J by 6 bases, with 12 bases between the two germline ends. The CDR3 is 14 amino acids. This chain links TRBV25-1 with TRBJ2-3, with D unclear. The clonotype comes from a man between 18 and 35 years old in good health and CMV-seropositive. Sequenced material: PBMCs. The CDR3 loop reads CASSERARSDTQYF. CDR3 nucleotides: TGTGCCAGCAGTGAACGGGCTAGATCCGATACGCAGTATTTT.